This T cell receptor beta chain stems from a study of identical twins. This clonotype was counted many times. Its antigen is currently unknown. Study-level results: Rather than following the same donors, the conclusions depended on cross-sectional statistical analysis. Twins shared out-of-frame alpha sequences with excess low generation probability.

Template switching added a universal primer binding site, and final cDNA carried unique molecular identifiers. TCRdb re-called the 5' RACE reads through MiXCR, storing one row per CDR3 protein. The sample has 450,000 or so distinct CDR3 sequences, over 12% seen once. Donors were all healthy Caucasians. The length of the CDR3 is 15 residues. Germline V gene lookup returns CDR1 SEHNR and CDR2 FQNEAQ (reference sequence). V was pared by 6 bases and J by 1 base, with 13 bases between. These data are also associated with another study on yellow fever vaccine responses in identical twins.

The sequenced material came from CD4+ T cells sorted from blood. This chain links TRBV7-9 with TRBJ2-1; D might be TRBD2 (6 bases). The sequence was collected from a woman aged 18-30 years in good health. As DNA, the CDR3 is TGTGCCAGCAGTTTCCGGGACTCATCCTACAATGAGCAGTTCTTC. This codes for CASSFRDSSYNEQFF.